What follows is one T cell receptor beta chain and its context. No antigen is known for it. The CDR3 covers 15 residues. With 0 bases removed from V and 1 base from J, the gap between germline ends came to 9 bases. Germline CDR1 is SGHTA and CDR2 is FQGTGA. In the study's own analysis: TCR counts had a median of about 100,000 per sample and spanned about 23,224 to 690,600. TCRdb re-called the RACE reads with MiXCR, one entry per CDR3 protein. The V and J calls and clone size come from TCRdb's table, not from the authors' own analysis. The sample contains about 92,000 distinct CDR3 sequences, around 9.5% of which appear only once. This entry belongs to a study of human T cells and chemical hapten exposure. Study-level findings and limits: Counts of TCRs above 1 in 1000 frequency stayed unchanged with DPC sensitization.

Noted time point: pre-sensitization, week 0. Sample treatment: therapeutic diphenylcyclopropenone sensitization with weekly scalp DPC. Alopecia patients, 18 to 70 years old and DPC-suitable, served as donors. Sample: whole blood, taken in connection with sensitization to the hapten diphenylcyclopropenone (DPC). The genes are TRBV7-3 and TRBJ1-1; D unresolved. The TCR comes from a woman between 35 and 50 years old with alopecia areata. Some clones in this sample may be carry-over from other donors' samples. CDR3 bases: TGTGCCAGCAGCTTAACGTCGGCCCCGAACACTGAAGCTTTCTTT. It yields the protein CASSLTSAPNTEAFF.